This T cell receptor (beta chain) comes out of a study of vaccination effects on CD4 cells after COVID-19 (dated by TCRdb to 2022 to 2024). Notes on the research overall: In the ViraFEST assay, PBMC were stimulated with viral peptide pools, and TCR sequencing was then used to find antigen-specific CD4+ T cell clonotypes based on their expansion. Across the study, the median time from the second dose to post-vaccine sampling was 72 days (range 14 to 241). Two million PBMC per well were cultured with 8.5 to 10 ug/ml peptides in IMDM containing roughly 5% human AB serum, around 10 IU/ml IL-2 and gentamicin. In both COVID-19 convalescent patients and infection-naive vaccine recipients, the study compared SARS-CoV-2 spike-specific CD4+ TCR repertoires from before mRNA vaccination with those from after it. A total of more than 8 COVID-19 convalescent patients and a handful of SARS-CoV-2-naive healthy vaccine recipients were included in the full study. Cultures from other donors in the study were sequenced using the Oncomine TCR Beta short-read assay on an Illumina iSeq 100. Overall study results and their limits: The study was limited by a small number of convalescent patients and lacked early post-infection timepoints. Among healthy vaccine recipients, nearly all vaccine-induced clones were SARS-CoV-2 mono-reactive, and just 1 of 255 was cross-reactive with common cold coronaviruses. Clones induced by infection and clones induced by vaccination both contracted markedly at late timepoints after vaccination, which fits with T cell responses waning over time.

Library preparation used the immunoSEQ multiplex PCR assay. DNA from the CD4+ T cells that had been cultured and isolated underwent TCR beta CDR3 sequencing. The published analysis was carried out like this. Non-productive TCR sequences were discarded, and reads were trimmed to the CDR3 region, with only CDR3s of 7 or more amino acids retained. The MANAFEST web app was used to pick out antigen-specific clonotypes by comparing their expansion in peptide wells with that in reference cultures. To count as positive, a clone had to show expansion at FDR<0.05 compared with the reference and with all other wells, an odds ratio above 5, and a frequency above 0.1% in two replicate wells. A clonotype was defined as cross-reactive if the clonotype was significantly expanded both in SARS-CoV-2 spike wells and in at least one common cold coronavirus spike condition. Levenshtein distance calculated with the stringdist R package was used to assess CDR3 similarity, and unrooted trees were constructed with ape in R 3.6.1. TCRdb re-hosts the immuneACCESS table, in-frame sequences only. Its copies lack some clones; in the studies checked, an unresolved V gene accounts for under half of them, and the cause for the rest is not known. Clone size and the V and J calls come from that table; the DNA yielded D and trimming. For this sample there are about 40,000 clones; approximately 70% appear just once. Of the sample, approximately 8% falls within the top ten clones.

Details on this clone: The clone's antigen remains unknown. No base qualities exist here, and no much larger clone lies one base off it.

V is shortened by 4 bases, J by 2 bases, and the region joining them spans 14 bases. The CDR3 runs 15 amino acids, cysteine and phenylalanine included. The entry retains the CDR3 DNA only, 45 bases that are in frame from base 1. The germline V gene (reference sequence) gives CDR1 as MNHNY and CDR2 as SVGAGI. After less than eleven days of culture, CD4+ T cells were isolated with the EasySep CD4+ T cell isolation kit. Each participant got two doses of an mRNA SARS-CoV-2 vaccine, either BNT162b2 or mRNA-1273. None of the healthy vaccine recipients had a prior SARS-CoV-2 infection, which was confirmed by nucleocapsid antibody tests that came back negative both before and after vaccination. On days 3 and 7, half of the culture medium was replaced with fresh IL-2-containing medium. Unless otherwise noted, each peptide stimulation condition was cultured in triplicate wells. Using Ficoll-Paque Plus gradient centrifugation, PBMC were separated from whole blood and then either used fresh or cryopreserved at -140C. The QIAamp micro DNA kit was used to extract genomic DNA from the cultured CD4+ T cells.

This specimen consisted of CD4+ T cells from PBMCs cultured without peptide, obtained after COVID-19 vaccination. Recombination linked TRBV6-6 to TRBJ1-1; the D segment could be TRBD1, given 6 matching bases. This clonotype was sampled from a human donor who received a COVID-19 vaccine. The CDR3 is CASSSSRGGNTEAFF. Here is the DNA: TGTGCCAGCAGTTCCTCCAGGGGAGGTAACACTGAAGCTTTCTTT.